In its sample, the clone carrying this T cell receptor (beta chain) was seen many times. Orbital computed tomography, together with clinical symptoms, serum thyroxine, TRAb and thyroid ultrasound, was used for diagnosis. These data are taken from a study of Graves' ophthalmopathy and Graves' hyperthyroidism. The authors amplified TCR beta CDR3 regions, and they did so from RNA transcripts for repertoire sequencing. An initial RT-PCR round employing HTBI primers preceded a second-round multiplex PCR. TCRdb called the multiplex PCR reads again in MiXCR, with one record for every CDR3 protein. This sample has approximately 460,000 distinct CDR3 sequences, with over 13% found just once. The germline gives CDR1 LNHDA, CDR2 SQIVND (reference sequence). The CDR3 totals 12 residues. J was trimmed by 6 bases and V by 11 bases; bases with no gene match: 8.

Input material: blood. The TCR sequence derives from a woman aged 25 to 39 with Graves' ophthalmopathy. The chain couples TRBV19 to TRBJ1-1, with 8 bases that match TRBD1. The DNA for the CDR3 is TGTGCCGTATCAACAGGGGGGGCTGAAGCTTTCTTT. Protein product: CAVSTGGAEAFF.